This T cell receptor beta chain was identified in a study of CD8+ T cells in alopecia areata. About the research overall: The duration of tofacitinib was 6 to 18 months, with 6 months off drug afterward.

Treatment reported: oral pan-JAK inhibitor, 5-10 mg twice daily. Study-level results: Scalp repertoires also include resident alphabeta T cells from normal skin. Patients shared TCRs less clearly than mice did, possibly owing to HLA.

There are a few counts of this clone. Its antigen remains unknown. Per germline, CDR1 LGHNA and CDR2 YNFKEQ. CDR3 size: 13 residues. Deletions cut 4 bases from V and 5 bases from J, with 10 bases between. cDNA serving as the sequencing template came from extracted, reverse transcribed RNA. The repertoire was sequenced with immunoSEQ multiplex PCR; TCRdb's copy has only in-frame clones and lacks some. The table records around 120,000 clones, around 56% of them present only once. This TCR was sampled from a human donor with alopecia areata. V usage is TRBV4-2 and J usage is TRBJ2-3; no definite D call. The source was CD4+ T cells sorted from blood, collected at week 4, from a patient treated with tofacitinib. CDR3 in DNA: TGTGCCAGCAGCCCCGCCTTAGTAGATACGCAGTATTTT. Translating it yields CASSPALVDTQYF.